This T cell receptor beta chain was observed in a study of graft-versus-host responses after intestinal transplantation. Comments on this clone: Its antigen is as yet unknown.

Study-wide points: Analysis identified GvH clones in recipient marrow, with some appearing first in ileum or blood. When patients had graft-donor T cell macrochimerism, their allografts held high graft-versus-host to host-versus-graft clonal ratios.

The table came from immunoSEQ multiplex PCR; TCRdb's copy has only in-frame clones and leaves some out. This sample has 37,000 or so clones, with less than 95% found just once. The material was PBMCs, obtained approximately 310 days after intestinal transplant. The clonotype comes from a human patient who received an intestinal transplant, so some T cells may come from the graft donor.

The CDR3 region has the DNA TGTGCCAGCAGCGGGACATATAATTCACCCCTCCACTTT. This gives the protein CASSGTYNSPLHF. The rearrangement links TRBV9 to TRBJ1-6; tentative D call: TRBD1 (5 bases). The CDR3 is 13 residues long. Germline values: CDR1 SGDLS, CDR2 YYNGEE. The V and J ends lost 3 bases and 4 bases respectively, with 5 bases between them.